This is a list of T cell receptor beta chains from one sample in a study of shared clonotypes between healthy human individuals. The repertoire was sequenced with immunoSEQ multiplex PCR; TCRdb's copy has only in-frame clones and lacks some. The repertoire holds around 500,000 clones, with more than 75% as singletons. Sample: PBMCs. The receptors stem from a woman aged 35 to 49 in good health. Some clones in this sample may be carry-over from other donors' samples. Both conserved end residues are part of each CDR3.

TRBJ2-1 | TRBV28 | CASIGTADNEQFF
TRBJ1-4 | TRBV18 | CASSLRLGDQLFF
TRBJ2-7 | TRBV4-1 | CASSRGLAGGPSEQYF
TRBJ2-1 | TRBV29-1 | CSAERVSSYNEQFF
TRBJ1-1 | TRBV15 | CATSSRGQGSTEAFF
TRBJ1-2 | TRBV5-4 | CASSYRALYGYTF
TRBJ2-7 | TRBV20-1 | CSADLAYEQYF
TRBJ1-1 | TRBV19 | CASSTPPLSLAEAFF
TRBJ1-1 | TRBV6-1 | CASSARGQGNTEAFF
TRBJ2-6 | TRBV7-1 | CASSGESGQSRANVLTF
TRBJ2-2 | TRBV4-2 | CASSDPGLAGELNTGELFF
TRBJ2-1 | TRBV28 | CASSPAGLYRQQEQFF
TRBJ2-7 | TRBV28 | CASSPPARSSYEQYF
TRBJ2-5 | TRBV9 | CASSVALGQGETQYF
TRBJ2-2 | TRBV6-1 | CASSEAGGLTGELFF
TRBJ2-3 | TRBV28 | CASTFLALTSFTDTQYF
TRBJ1-5 | TRBV7-2 | CASSLGERQPQHF
TRBJ2-2 | TRBV28 | CASSLRLAATGELFF
TRBJ2-1 | TRBV6-5 | CASSYGYSGREQFF
TRBJ2-7 | TRBV27 | CASSFLGVRVEQYF
TRBJ2-7 | TRBV9 | CASSGPHSGSYEQYF
TRBJ2-3 | TRBV5-4 | CASSSIRDRSTDTQYF
TRBJ2-5 | TRBV30 | CAWRDFQETQYF
TRBJ2-2 | TRBV7-7 | CASSLGSTGELFF
TRBJ1-6 | TRBV28 | CASRVTGSLSPLHF
TRBJ1-4 | TRBV5-1 | CASSFLSPPWAAGSATNEKLFF
TRBJ2-1 | TRBV10-3 | CAISESSNEQFF
TRBJ2-1 | TRBV18 | CASSPPGVQSSYNEQFF
TRBJ2-3 | TRBV27 | CASSFRPADTQYF
TRBJ2-3 | TRBV28 | CASSLPSTTDTQYF
TRBJ2-7 | TRBV11-2 | CASSLDFSGEQYF
TRBJ2-1 | TRBV20-1 | CSARLNEQFF
TRBJ1-2 | TRBV5-4 | CASSSGQATYGYTF
TRBJ1-5 | TRBV18 | CASSPNPNSSNQPQHF
TRBJ2-2 | TRBV5-1 | CASSFSLFTGELFF
TRBJ1-1 | TRBV18 | CASSPGSRNTEAFF
TRBJ2-2 | TRBV18 | CASSPNGPLNTGELFF
TRBJ2-1 | TRBV5-4 | CASSLWSYNEQFF
TRBJ2-3 | TRBV6-4 | CASGPTAGGSDTQYF
TRBJ2-7 | TRBV28 | CASSFPPRRPSYEQYF
TRBJ1-3 | TRBV5-1 | CASSLNIQSGTLGNTIYF
TRBJ2-6 | TRBV23-1 | CASSRTGLAAGANVLTF
TRBJ1-2 | TRBV28 | CASSLASNYGYTF
TRBJ2-1 | TRBV7-2 | CASSPQREGNEQFF
TRBJ2-1 | TRBV27 | CASSPMVSRGDNNEQFF
TRBJ2-7 | TRBV7-9 | CASTPPPGSSYEQYF
TRBJ2-7 | TRBV28 | CASSFPGRGVYEQYF
TRBJ2-7 | TRBV7-3 | CASSPGTTSYEQYF
TRBJ1-5 | TRBV6-1 | CASSDLSNQPQHF
TRBJ1-3 | TRBV2 | CASSEEGRFSGNTIYF
TRBJ2-7 | TRBV14 | CASSERMGQMPYEQYF
TRBJ2-2 | TRBV11-2 | CASSQGVSEHTGELFF
TRBJ1-4 | TRBV20-1 | CSAIDRGKLFF
TRBJ2-7 | TRBV11-2 | CASSLAGRANEQYF
TRBJ2-5 | TRBV7-7 | CASSLAGYQETQYF
TRBJ1-5 | TRBV9 | CASSVVMGQISNQPQHF
TRBJ2-5 | TRBV15 | CATSPRGTQETQYF
TRBJ2-1 | TRBV7-2 | CASSLASRGSLFF
TRBJ1-2 | TRBV5-8 | CASSLTRGWNYGYTF